This TCR beta chain was recorded in a study of identical twins. A single record per CDR3 protein comes from TCRdb applying MiXCR to the 5' RACE reads. The sample contains 650,000 to 750,000 distinct CDR3 sequences, 21% of which appear only once. Overall study results and limits: Its conclusions, products of cross-sectional statistical analysis, did not come from following the same donors.

Worth noting for this clonotype: What it binds is unknown.

The CDR3 is 13 amino acids. With 5 bases removed from V and 5 bases from J, the gap between germline ends came to 10 bases. These data were also reused for a study on T cells expressing NK-cell markers. According to that study: Each of six donors carried dominant NKG2C+ clonotypes accounting for roughly 1.0-7.0% of CD8+ T cells. Among a few donors, these clonotypes also ranked first in the CD3+CD56-NKG2C+ fraction.

The genes are TRBV12-3 or TRBV12-4 and TRBJ2-1, with D possibly matching TRBD2 (5 bases). The receptor was derived from a young woman in good health. Sequenced input: PBMCs. CDR3 in amino acids: CASSVMRDNEQFF. CDR3 DNA sequence: TGTGCCAGCAGTGTAATGAGGGACAATGAGCAGTTCTTC.